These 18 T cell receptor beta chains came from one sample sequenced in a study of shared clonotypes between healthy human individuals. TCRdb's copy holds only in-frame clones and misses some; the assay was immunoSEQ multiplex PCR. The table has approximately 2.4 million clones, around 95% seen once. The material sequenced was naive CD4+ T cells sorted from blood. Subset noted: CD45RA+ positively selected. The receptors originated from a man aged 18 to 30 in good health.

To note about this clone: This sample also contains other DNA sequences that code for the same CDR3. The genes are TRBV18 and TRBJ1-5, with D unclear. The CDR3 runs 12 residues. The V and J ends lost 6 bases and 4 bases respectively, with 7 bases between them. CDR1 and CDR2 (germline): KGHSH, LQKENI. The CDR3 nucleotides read TGTGCCAGCTCCGATTCTAATCAGCCCCAGCATTTT. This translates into CASSDSNQPQHF.

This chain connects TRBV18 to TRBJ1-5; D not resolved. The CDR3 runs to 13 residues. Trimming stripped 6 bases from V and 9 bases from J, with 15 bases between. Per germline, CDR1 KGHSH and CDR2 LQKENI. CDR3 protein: CASSPDGLLPQHF. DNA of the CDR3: TGTGCCAGCTCCCCGGACGGGCTTTTGCCCCAGCATTTT.

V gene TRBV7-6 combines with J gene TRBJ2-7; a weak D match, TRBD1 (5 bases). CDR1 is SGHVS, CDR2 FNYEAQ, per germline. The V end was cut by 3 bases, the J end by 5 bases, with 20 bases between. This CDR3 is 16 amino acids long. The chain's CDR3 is CASSLVGQGPFDEQYF. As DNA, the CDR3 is TGTGCCAGCAGCTTGGTCGGGCAGGGCCCCTTCGACGAGCAGTACTTC.

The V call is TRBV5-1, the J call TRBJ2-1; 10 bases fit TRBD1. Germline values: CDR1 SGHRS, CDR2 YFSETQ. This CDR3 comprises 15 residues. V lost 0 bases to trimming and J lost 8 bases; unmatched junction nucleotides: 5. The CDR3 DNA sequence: TGCGCCAGCAGCTTGGAGGGACAGGGGAACCATGAGCAGTTCTTC. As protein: CASSLEGQGNHEQFF. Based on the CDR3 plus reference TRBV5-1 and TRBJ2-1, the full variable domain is KAGVTQTPRYLIKTRGQQVTLSCSPISGHRSVSWYQQTPGQGLQFLFEYFSETQRNKGNFPGRFSGRQFSNSRSEMNVSTLELGDSALYLCASSLEGQGNHEQFFGPGTRLTVL.

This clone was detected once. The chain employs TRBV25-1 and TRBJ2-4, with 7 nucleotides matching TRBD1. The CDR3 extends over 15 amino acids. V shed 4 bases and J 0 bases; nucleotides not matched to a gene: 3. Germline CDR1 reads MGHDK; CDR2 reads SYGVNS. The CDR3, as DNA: TGTGCCAGCAGTGCAGGGGGATTAGCCAAAAACATTCAGTACTTC. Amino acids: CASSAGGLAKNIQYF. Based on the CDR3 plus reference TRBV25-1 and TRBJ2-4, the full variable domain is EADIYQTPRYLVIGTGKKITLECSQTMGHDKMYWYQQDPGMELHLIHYSYGVNSTEKGDLSSESTVSRIRTEHFPLTLESARPSHTSQYLCASSAGGLAKNIQYFGAGTRLSVL.

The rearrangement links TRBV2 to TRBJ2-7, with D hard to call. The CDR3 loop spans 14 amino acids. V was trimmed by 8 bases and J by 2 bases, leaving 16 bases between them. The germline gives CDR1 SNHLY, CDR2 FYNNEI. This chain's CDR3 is CASQGWEPPYEQYF. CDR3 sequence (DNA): TGTGCCAGCCAAGGGTGGGAACCCCCCTACGAGCAGTACTTC.

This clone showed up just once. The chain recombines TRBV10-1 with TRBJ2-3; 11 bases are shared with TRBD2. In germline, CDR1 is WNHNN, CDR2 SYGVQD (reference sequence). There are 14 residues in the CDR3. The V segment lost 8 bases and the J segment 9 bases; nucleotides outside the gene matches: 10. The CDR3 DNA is TGCGCCAGCCCTAAGACTAGCGGGAACCTCACGCAGTATTTT. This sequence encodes CASPKTSGNLTQYF.

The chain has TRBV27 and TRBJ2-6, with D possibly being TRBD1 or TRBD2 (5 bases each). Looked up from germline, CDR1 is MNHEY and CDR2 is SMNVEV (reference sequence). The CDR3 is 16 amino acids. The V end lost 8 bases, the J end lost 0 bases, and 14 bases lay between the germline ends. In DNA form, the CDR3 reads TGTGCCAGCCGCAGGGACGGCCACTCTGGGGCCAACGTCCTGACTTTC. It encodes CASRRDGHSGANVLTF.

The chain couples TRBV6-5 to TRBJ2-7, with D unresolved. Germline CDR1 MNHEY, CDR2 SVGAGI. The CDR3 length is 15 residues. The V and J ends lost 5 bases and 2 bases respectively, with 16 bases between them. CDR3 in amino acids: CASSPDGVVTYEQYF. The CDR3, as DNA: TGTGCCAGCAGTCCTGACGGAGTTGTTACCTACGAGCAGTACTTC.

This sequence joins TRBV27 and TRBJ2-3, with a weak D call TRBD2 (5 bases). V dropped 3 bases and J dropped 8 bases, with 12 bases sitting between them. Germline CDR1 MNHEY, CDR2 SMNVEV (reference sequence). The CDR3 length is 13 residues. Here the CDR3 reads CASSLEVLATQYF. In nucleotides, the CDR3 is TGTGCCAGCAGTTTGGAGGTCCTGGCTACGCAGTATTTT.

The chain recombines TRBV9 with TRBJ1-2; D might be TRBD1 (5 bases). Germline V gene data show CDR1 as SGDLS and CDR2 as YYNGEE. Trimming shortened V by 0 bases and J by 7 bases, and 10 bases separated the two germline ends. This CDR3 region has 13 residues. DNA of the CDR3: TGTGCCAGCAGCGTAGGTGGGGCTAGTGGCTACACCTTC. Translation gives CASSVGGASGYTF.

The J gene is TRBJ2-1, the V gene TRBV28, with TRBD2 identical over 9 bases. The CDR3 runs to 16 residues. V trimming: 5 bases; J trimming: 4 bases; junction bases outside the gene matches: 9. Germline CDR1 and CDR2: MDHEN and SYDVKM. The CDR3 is CASSPSGEKVYNEQFF. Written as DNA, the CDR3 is TGTGCCAGCAGTCCTAGCGGGGAGAAAGTTTACAATGAGCAGTTCTTC.

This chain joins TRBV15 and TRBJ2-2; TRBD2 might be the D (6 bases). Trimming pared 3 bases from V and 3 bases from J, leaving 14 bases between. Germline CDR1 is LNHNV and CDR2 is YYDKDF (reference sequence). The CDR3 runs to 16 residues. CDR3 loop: CATSREGVFDTGELFF. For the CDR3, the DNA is TGTGCCACCAGCAGGGAGGGCGTATTCGACACCGGGGAGCTGTTTTTT.

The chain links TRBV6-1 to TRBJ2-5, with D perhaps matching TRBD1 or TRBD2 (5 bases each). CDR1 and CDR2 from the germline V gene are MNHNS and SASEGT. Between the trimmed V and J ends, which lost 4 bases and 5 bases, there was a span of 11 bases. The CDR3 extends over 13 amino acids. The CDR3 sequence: CASSGGVLETQYF. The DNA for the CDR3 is TGTGCCAGCAGTGGAGGGGTCCTGGAGACCCAGTACTTC.

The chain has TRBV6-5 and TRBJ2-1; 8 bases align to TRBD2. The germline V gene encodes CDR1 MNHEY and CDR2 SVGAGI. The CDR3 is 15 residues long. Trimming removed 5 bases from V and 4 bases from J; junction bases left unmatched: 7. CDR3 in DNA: TGTGCCAGCAGTAGAGCCGGGACTAGTTACAATGAGCAGTTCTTC. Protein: CASSRAGTSYNEQFF.

This CDR3 is CASSQEWGDGSSGNTIYF. The CDR3 region has the DNA TGCGCCAGCAGCCAAGAATGGGGGGACGGTAGCTCTGGAAACACCATATATTTT. This sequence joins TRBV4-3 and TRBJ1-3, with D perhaps TRBD1 (5 bases). This CDR3 region has 18 residues. The ends were cut back, 0 bases at V and 0 bases at J, with 15 bases in the middle. CDR1 is LGHNA and CDR2 is YSLEER in the germline V gene.

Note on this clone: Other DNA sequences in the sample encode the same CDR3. The CDR3: CASSRYNEQFF. Written as DNA, the CDR3 is TGTGCCAGCAGCCGCTACAATGAGCAGTTCTTC. V and J are TRBV6-5 and TRBJ2-1; no clear D gene. V gave up 6 bases and J gave up 3 bases, with 3 bases separating them. Germline CDR1 reads MNHEY; CDR2 reads SVGAGI. This CDR3 spans 11 amino acids.

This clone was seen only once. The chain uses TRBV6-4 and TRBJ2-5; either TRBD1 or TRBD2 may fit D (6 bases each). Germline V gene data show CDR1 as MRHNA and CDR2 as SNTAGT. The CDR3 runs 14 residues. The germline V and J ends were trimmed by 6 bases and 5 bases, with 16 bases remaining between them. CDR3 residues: CASSPGGSSETQYF. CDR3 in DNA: TGTGCCAGCAGCCCCGGGGGCAGCTCGGAGACCCAGTACTTC.